This T cell receptor (beta chain) was recovered during a study of blood T cell repertoires in COVID-19. The repertoire was sequenced with immunoSEQ multiplex PCR; TCRdb's copy has only in-frame clones and lacks some. The sample consists of about 160,000 clones, approximately 80% of them appearing once. The CDR3 has 14 residues. After removal of 4 bases from V and 6 bases from J, the junction contained 5 bases not matched to a gene. Germline V gives CDR1 SGHKS, CDR2 YYEKEE (reference sequence). Sequenced material: PBMCs or T cells enriched from blood (not recorded which). This receptor was obtained from a woman aged 45-60 years who had recovered from COVID-19. The genes are TRBV5-5 and TRBJ1-4; 8 bases map to TRBD1. The CDR3 DNA sequence: TGTGCCAGCAGCGTCGGACAGGGTTATGAAAAACTGTTTTTT. Translating it yields CASSVGQGYEKLFF.